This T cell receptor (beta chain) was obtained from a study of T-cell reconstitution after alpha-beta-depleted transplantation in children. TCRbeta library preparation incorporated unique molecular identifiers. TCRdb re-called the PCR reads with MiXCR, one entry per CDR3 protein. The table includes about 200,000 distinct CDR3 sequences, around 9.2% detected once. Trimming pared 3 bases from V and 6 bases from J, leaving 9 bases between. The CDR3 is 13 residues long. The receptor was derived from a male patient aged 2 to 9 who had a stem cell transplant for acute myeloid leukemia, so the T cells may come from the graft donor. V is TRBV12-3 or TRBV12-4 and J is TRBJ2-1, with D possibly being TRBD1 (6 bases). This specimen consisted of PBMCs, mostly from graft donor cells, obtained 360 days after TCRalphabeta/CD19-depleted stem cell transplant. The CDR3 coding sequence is TGTGCCAGCAGTTTCGGACAGCTCAATGAGCAGTTCTTC. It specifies CASSFGQLNEQFF.